This T cell receptor (beta chain) stems from a study of T cells in Graves' hyperthyroidism and ophthalmopathy. Overall study findings and caveats: Most thyroid-expanded clonotypes above 0.001 were also found in blood.

Ten or more counts support this clonotype. Its antigen remains unidentified. Newly diagnosed hyperthyroidism patients aged 18 to 65 years had disease lasting under 2 months. For the diagnoses, clinical symptoms, serum thyroxine and TRAb, thyroid ultrasound and orbital computed tomography were used. With 3 bases clipped from V and 2 bases from J, the junction kept 7 bases outside the gene matches. This CDR3 has 15 amino acids. Germline CDR1 MNHEY, CDR2 SVGAGI. Researchers amplified the TCR beta CDR3 regions from RNA transcripts. The HTBI set primed first-round TCR CDR3 RT-PCR. From the multiplex PCR reads, TCRdb called clonotypes with MiXCR, one entry per CDR3 protein. In the table there are 500,000 to 750,000 distinct CDR3 sequences, 46% of which are singletons.

The chain combines TRBV6-5 with TRBJ2-7; 7 nucleotides agree with TRBD2. This TCR came from a woman in her late teens or twenties with Graves' hyperthyroidism. Sequenced input: peripheral blood or thyroid tissue (not recorded which). DNA for the CDR3: TGTGCCAGCAGTTATCCGCGGGGAGGGACCTACGAGCAGTACTTC. Its translation is CASSYPRGGTYEQYF.